This TCR beta chain was documented in a study of cytomegalovirus exposure and HLA in healthy donors. It was with 60 Vbeta and 13 Jbeta primers that the PCR ran. TCRdb's table, derived via immunoSEQ multiplex PCR, lists solely in-frame clones and lacks some. The data show some 150,000 clones, with 76% seen just once and around 2% held by the top ten. Remarks on this clone: What it binds is unknown.

From germline, CDR1 is SGHDN and CDR2 FVKESK. Germline trimming cut 8 bases from V and 1 base from J; bases unmatched to any gene: 4. The CDR3 runs to 13 residues. General study results and limits: For most subjects, TCR beta sequences were reported to predict HLA-A and HLA-B alleles with accuracy. There were some public TCRs occurring in many donors, but most TCR sequences were rare.

This sequence originates from a female donor in good health and CMV-seropositive. This chain uses TRBV14 with TRBJ2-7, with TRBD1 matching over 8 bases. Specimen: PBMCs. The CDR3 DNA follows: TGTGCCAGCGGTAACAGGGGGTCCTACGAGCAGTACTTC. The encoded protein is CASGNRGSYEQYF.